What follows are 19 T cell receptor beta chains derived from one specimen sequenced in a study of PD-L1 blockade in urothelial cancer (dated by TCRdb to 2017 to 2019). The time point label, read with the paper, signifies: pretreatment peripheral blood. The method was the immunoSEQ multiplex PCR assay. TCRdb stores this immuneACCESS table with in-frame sequences only. Part of the clones is absent; in the studies checked, under half of the shortfall reflects unresolved V genes, and no reason is known for the rest. This sample has 30,000 to 40,000 clones in its table, and under 90% of those were observed once. Of the sample, 15% to 17% is held by the ten largest clones. This sample comprised PBMCs, obtained around atezolizumab (anti-PD-L1) treatment. Receptors were obtained from a man between 60 and 75 years old with urothelial cancer.

The chain employs TRBV29-1 and TRBJ2-7, with D possibly matching TRBD2 (5 bases). V was cut by 1 base and J by 5 bases, with 18 bases left in between. This CDR3 contains 15 residues. Germline V gene sequence: CDR1 SQVTM, CDR2 ANQGSEA. The CDR3 protein is CSVEVGAARVNEQYF. DNA for the CDR3: TGCAGCGTTGAAGTTGGAGCGGCCCGGGTCAACGAGCAGTACTTC.

The V and J genes are TRBV28 and TRBJ2-7; 7 nucleotides match TRBD1. V was clipped by 6 bases and J by 3 bases; unmatched bases: 8. Germline values: CDR1 MDHEN, CDR2 SYDVKM. This CDR3 contains 14 residues. CDR3 region: CASRVIGTVYEQYF. DNA of the CDR3: TGTGCCAGCAGGGTGATAGGGACAGTCTACGAGCAGTACTTC.

This chain joins TRBV5-1 and TRBJ1-1, with 8 positions matching TRBD1. The CDR3 spans 14 residues. Per germline, CDR1 SGHRS and CDR2 YFSETQ. V was pared by 4 bases and J by 4 bases, with 6 bases of the junction left unmatched. CDR3 in DNA: TGCGCCAGCAGCCTAGGACAGGGACTCACTGAAGCTTTCTTT. This encodes CASSLGQGLTEAFF.

The rearrangement uses TRBV30 and TRBJ2-1, with 10 bases that match TRBD2. Germline V CDR1 and CDR2: GTSNPN, SVGIG (reference sequence). This CDR3 region has 13 residues. The V segment lost 4 bases and the J segment 15 bases; nucleotides outside the gene matches: 12. The CDR3 region has the DNA TGTGCCTGGAACCCTAGCGGGAGTAGTCAGAGGTTCTTC. Residues: CAWNPSGSSQRFF.

V usage is TRBV9 and J usage is TRBJ1-4, with 7 positions matching TRBD1. Germline values: CDR1 SGDLS, CDR2 YYNGEE. Germline trimming cut 3 bases from V and 7 bases from J; bases unmatched to any gene: 6. The CDR3 runs to 14 residues. CDR3 nucleotides: TGTGCCAGCAGCGAACAAGACAGGGTTGAAAAACTGTTTTTT. Residues: CASSEQDRVEKLFF.

The chain uses TRBV9 and TRBJ2-2, with 7 bases lining up with TRBD1. The germline V gene has CDR1 SGDLS and CDR2 YYNGEE. There are 16 residues in the CDR3. Trimming cost V 5 bases and J 0 bases; bases outside gene matches: 7. Here the CDR3 reads CASRGLGTANTGELFF. The CDR3 region has the DNA TGTGCCAGCAGGGGCCTCGGGACAGCGAACACCGGGGAGCTGTTTTTT.

The chain carries TRBV28 and TRBJ2-7; 8 positions agree with TRBD1. This CDR3 is 13 amino acids long. The germline V gene encodes CDR1 MDHEN and CDR2 SYDVKM. Trimming removed 4 bases from V and 3 bases from J; junction bases left unmatched: 2. Written as DNA, the CDR3 is TGTGCCAGCAGTTGGACAGGGCTCTACGAGCAGTACTTC. Residues: CASSWTGLYEQYF.

This clone was counted a few times. The chain couples TRBV7-9 to TRBJ2-1, with 9 positions matching TRBD1. V shed 3 bases and J 7 bases; nucleotides not matched to a gene: 13. The CDR3 totals 17 residues. CDR1 and CDR2 (germline): SEHNR, FQNEAQ (reference sequence). CDR3 sequence reads: CASSFLWTGAKDNEQFF. CDR3 nucleotides: TGTGCCAGCAGCTTCCTATGGACAGGGGCGAAGGATAATGAGCAGTTCTTC.

The J gene is TRBJ1-2, the V gene TRBV4-1; 7 bases match TRBD1. Germline assignment: CDR1 MGHRA and CDR2 YSYEKL. CDR3 length: 15 residues. V shed 4 bases and J 5 bases; nucleotides not matched to a gene: 10. The DNA of the CDR3 is TGCGCCAGCAGCCCTACAGGGGAAGGTTGGTATGGCTACACCTTC. Amino acid sequence: CASSPTGEGWYGYTF.

The chain has TRBV4-2 and TRBJ2-7; TRBD1 is a possible D gene (8 bases). CDR1 and CDR2 (germline): LGHNA, YNFKEQ. V was cut by 4 bases and J by 2 bases, with 24 bases left in between. CDR3 size: 18 residues. In DNA, the CDR3 is TGTGCCAGCAGCCGAAAAGGAGCGGGACAGGAGTGGGCCTACGAGCAGTACTTC. Protein sequence: CASSRKGAGQEWAYEQYF.

This chain joins TRBV7-9 and TRBJ2-7; 7 bases fit TRBD1. The CDR3 extends over 16 amino acids. The J segment lost 2 bases and the V segment lost 2 bases, leaving 9 bases of the junction unmatched. Germline assignment: CDR1 SEHNR and CDR2 FQNEAQ (reference sequence). The DNA of the CDR3 is TGTGCCAGCAGCTTAATAGTTGAGGGGGCCACCTACGAGCAGTACTTC. Translated: CASSLIVEGATYEQYF.

The chain employs TRBV6-5 and TRBJ1-6; perhaps TRBD1 as D (5 bases). The CDR3 totals 15 residues. The V end was cut by 2 bases, the J end by 9 bases, with 14 bases between. The germline CDR1 and CDR2 sequences are MNHEY and SVGAGI. The CDR3 region has the DNA TGTGCCAGCAGTTACGGAGTCCCAGGGATTTCACCCCTCCACTTT. Amino acid sequence: CASSYGVPGISPLHF.

This chain uses TRBV11-2 with TRBJ2-2; D remains unclear. Germline CDR1 and CDR2: SGHAT and FQNNGV. Trimming left V 5 bases short and J 1 base short, with 17 bases between. CDR3 length equals 17 residues. The CDR3 region is CASSPGLWSENTGELFF. Here the CDR3 DNA reads TGTGCCAGCAGCCCCGGTCTCTGGAGCGAGAACACCGGGGAGCTGTTTTTT.

This rearrangement joins TRBV18 to TRBJ2-2; perhaps TRBD2 as D (6 bases). The CDR3 runs 20 residues. The ends were cut back, 0 bases at V and 0 bases at J, with 20 bases in the middle. CDR1 is KGHSH, CDR2 LQKENI, per germline. This chain's CDR3 is CASSPPRGLHGAPNTGELFF. The CDR3 DNA follows: TGTGCCAGCTCACCACCGAGGGGACTCCATGGAGCCCCGAACACCGGGGAGCTGTTTTTT.

The chain combines TRBV9 with TRBJ2-5; D is undetermined. Trimming took 5 bases from V and 5 from J, leaving 13 bases between them. The CDR3 spans 13 residues. The germline V gene encodes CDR1 SGDLS and CDR2 YYNGEE. The CDR3 here is CASSRSIDETQYF. As DNA, the CDR3 is TGTGCCAGCAGTAGGAGCATAGACGAGACCCAGTACTTC.

This clone was seen just once. The same CDR3 arises from other DNA sequences in this sample as well. The chain links TRBV7-2 to TRBJ2-7, with D perhaps matching TRBD1 (7 bases). Trimming pared 4 bases from V and 3 bases from J, leaving 10 bases between. CDR1 and CDR2 from the germline V gene are SGHTA and FQGNSA. The CDR3 contains 13 residues. As DNA, the CDR3 is TGTGCCAGCAGCTCTCAGGGGGGCTACGAGCAGTACTTC. Residues: CASSSQGGYEQYF.

The rearrangement joins TRBV6-4 to TRBJ1-1, with D possibly being TRBD1 (5 bases). Trimming stripped 4 bases from V and 3 bases from J, with 9 bases between. Per the germline V gene, CDR1 is MRHNA and CDR2 is SNTAGT. The CDR3 spans 13 residues. CDR3 nucleotide sequence: TGTGCCAGCAGTGTCAGGGTGGACACTGAAGCTTTCTTT. This gives the protein CASSVRVDTEAFF.

This clone is termed medium-sized. The rearrangement uses TRBV9 and TRBJ2-7; 9 positions agree with TRBD2. J was trimmed by 6 bases and V by 0 bases; bases with no gene match: 10. CDR3 length: 16 amino acids. Germline V gene sequence: CDR1 SGDLS, CDR2 YYNGEE. The CDR3 DNA sequence: TGTGCCAGCAGCGTAGCTTCGGTAGCGGGAGCTTTCGAGCAGTACTTC. It is translated as CASSVASVAGAFEQYF.

The chain links TRBV5-1 to TRBJ2-2; 11 nucleotides agree with TRBD1. With 3 bases clipped from V and 6 bases from J, the junction kept 4 bases outside the gene matches. The CDR3 contains 15 residues. CDR1 is SGHRS and CDR2 is YFSETQ in the germline V gene. The CDR3 DNA sequence: TGCGCCAGCAGCTGGGGACAGGGGGGCGCCGGGGAGCTGTTTTTT. This encodes CASSWGQGGAGELFF.